This T cell receptor (beta chain) was sequenced in a study of early stage breast cancer tumors. Study conclusions and caveats: Commonly generated sequences made up most enriched TCRB sequences shared between patients. Compared with adjacent normal breast tissue, tumors showed 2 to 2.5-fold greater T cell density and higher clonality.

As for this clone: No antigen is known for it.

Blood replicates held 0.5 ug DNA, tumor or normal breast about 1.5 ug, two each. TCRdb keeps only in-frame clones here, not all; method: immunoSEQ multiplex PCR. Of some 4,500 clones listed, 61% are singletons. This CDR3 has 16 residues. V lost 4 bases and J lost 4, with 16 bases in between. Germline assignment: CDR1 SGHAT and CDR2 FQNNGV. The rearrangement joins TRBV11-2 to TRBJ2-2; D is possibly TRBD2 (6 bases). Sequencing used breast tumor tissue. The clonotype originates from a person aged 50-59 years with breast cancer. CDR3 nucleotide sequence: TGTGCCAGCAGCTCAGAGCTTGCGGGACCCACCGGGGAGCTGTTTTTT. Translated: CASSSELAGPTGELFF.